This TCR beta chain was captured in a study of blood T cells in healthy people across ages. It was with a sample-barcoded 5' primer and a J-beta primer mix that a second PCR of roughly 7 to 12 cycles was run. TCRdb re-derived calls from the 5' RACE reads in MiXCR, one entry per CDR3 protein. The sample lists 1.5 million to 2 million distinct CDR3 sequences; about 32% were seen once. This receptor was obtained from a woman aged 25 to 45 in good health. Sequenced sample: blood.

DNA for the CDR3: TGCAGTGCGCAGGAAGCTAACTATGGCTACACCTTC. Translation gives CSAQEANYGYTF. The chain joins TRBV20-1 to TRBJ1-2; D remains ambiguous. V was trimmed by 6 bases and J by 0 bases, leaving 8 bases between them. This CDR3 is 12 amino acids long. CDR1 and CDR2 from the germline V gene are DFQATT and SNEGSKA (reference sequence).